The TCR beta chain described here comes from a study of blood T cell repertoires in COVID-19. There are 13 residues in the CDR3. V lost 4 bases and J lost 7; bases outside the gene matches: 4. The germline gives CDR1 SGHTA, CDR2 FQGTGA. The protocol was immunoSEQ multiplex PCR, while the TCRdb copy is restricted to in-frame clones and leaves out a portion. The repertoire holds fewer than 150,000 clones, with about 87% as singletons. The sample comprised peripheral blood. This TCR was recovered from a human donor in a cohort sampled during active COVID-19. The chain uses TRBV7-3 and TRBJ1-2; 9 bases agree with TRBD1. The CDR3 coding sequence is TGTGCCAGCAGCTCGGACAGGGGTTCTGGCTACACCTTC. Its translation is CASSSDRGSGYTF.